A single sample gave rise to the 19 T cell receptor beta chains below, sequenced in a study of T cells in Graves' hyperthyroidism and ophthalmopathy. TCR beta CDR3 regions were amplified from RNA transcripts. Initially, a first-round RT-PCR of the TCR CDR3 employed the HTBI primer set. TCRdb processed the multiplex PCR reads anew with MiXCR; each CDR3 protein has one entry. The sample lists some 570,000 distinct CDR3 sequences; 12% to 15% were seen once. The sequencing sample was made of blood. The receptors shown here come from a woman between 18 and 29 years old with Graves' ophthalmopathy.

This clonotype was detected ten times or more. The chain is built from TRBV7-9 and TRBJ2-7; 8 bases fit TRBD1. In germline, CDR1 is SEHNR, CDR2 FQNEAQ (reference sequence). J gave up 1 base and V 5 bases, and 10 bases lay outside the gene matches. The CDR3 is 16 residues long. The CDR3 is CASSTPTGVPSYEQYF. The CDR3 DNA reads TGTGCCAGCAGCACCCCGACAGGGGTACCGTCCTACGAGCAGTACTTC.

This clonotype has ten or more counts. This sequence joins TRBV28 and TRBJ2-7; TRBD2 matches at 12 bases. Losses at the gene ends were 2 bases for V and 4 bases for J; bases not matched to a gene: 9. Germline V lookup: CDR1 MDHEN, CDR2 SYDVKM. The CDR3 has 17 amino acids. CDR3 DNA: TGTGCCAGCAGTTTAGGAAGCACCGGGACTAGCGGGTACGAGCAGTACTTC. Translating gives CASSLGSTGTSGYEQYF.

This clonotype was seen a handful of times. This chain uses TRBV9 with TRBJ2-3; the match to TRBD2 covers 8 bases. Germline V gives CDR1 SGDLS, CDR2 YYNGEE. CDR3 length equals 15 residues. The V segment lost 0 bases and the J segment 4 bases; nucleotides outside the gene matches: 4. Here the CDR3 reads CASSVEAGAADTQYF. The DNA for the CDR3 is TGTGCCAGCAGCGTAGAAGCGGGGGCGGCAGATACGCAGTATTTT.

This clonotype was detected many times. The rearrangement links TRBV12-3 or TRBV12-4 to TRBJ1-5; D gene uncertain. CDR3 length: 13 residues. V was pared by 7 bases and J by 0 bases, with 7 bases between. Written as DNA, the CDR3 is TGTGCCAGCACCGCTTATAGCAATCAGCCCCAGCATTTT. Translated: CASTAYSNQPQHF.

This clonotype was detected many times. This chain connects TRBV6-1 to TRBJ2-5; D is possibly TRBD1 or TRBD2 (6 bases each). Trimming cost V 7 bases and J 2 bases, with 17 bases left between them. CDR3 length: 15 residues. Germline CDR1 is MNHNS and CDR2 is SASEGT. The CDR3 nucleotides are TGTGCCAGCACCCAGAGCCAGGGGACTCAAGAGACCCAGTACTTC. This sequence encodes CASTQSQGTQETQYF.

This clonotype showed up many times. The chain couples TRBV2 to TRBJ2-7; 12 bases align to TRBD2. The J segment lost 5 bases and the V segment lost 7 bases, leaving 6 bases of the junction unmatched. This CDR3 contains 14 residues. Per the germline V gene, CDR1 is SNHLY and CDR2 is FYNNEI. The CDR3 sequence is CASMRTSGMDEQYF. The CDR3 region has the DNA TGTGCCAGCATGCGGACTAGCGGGATGGACGAGCAGTACTTC.

At least ten counts were recorded for this clonotype. The genes are TRBV6-5 and TRBJ1-6; the match to TRBD1 covers 11 bases. From germline, CDR1 is MNHEY and CDR2 SVGAGI. This CDR3 is 18 amino acids long. The trim removed 0 bases at V and 5 bases at J, leaving 6 bases unmatched. The CDR3 sequence is CASSYSRTGGTNNSPLHF. The CDR3 region has the DNA TGTGCCAGCAGTTACTCCAGGACAGGGGGCACAAATAATTCACCCCTCCACTTT.

This clonotype has only a few counts. V is TRBV7-9 and J is TRBJ1-1; D unresolved. V was trimmed by 5 bases and J by 1 base, leaving 14 bases between them. The germline V gene has CDR1 SEHNR and CDR2 FQNEAQ (reference sequence). There are 15 residues in the CDR3. The CDR3 DNA follows: TGTGCCAGCAGCCCGCACGGGTCCGAGAACACTGAAGCTTTCTTT. Its protein is CASSPHGSENTEAFF.

This clonotype was seen ten or more times. V usage is TRBV2 and J usage is TRBJ1-5; D uncertain. This CDR3 has 15 amino acids. V was shortened by 4 bases and J by 0 bases, with 10 bases between the two germline ends. Germline V gene sequence: CDR1 SNHLY, CDR2 FYNNEI. The CDR3 sequence: CASSGTYDSNQPQHF. The CDR3, as DNA: TGTGCCAGCAGTGGGACCTACGATAGCAATCAGCCCCAGCATTTT.

At least ten counts were recorded for this clonotype. The rearrangement links TRBV27 to TRBJ2-7, with a weak D call TRBD1 (6 bases). The CDR3 loop spans 16 amino acids. Germline V gene lookup returns CDR1 MNHEY and CDR2 SMNVEV (reference sequence). Between the trimmed V and J ends, which lost 0 bases and 2 bases, there was a span of 14 bases. CDR3: CASSLSSLRDTYEQYF. The CDR3 DNA reads as TGTGCCAGCAGTTTATCCAGTCTAAGGGACACCTACGAGCAGTACTTC.

J is TRBJ2-1 and V is TRBV12-3 or TRBV12-4, with D hard to call. CDR3 length: 17 residues. Between the trimmed V and J ends, which lost 3 bases and 3 bases, there was a span of 18 bases. This CDR3 reads CASSFPAASSLYNEQFF. The DNA for the CDR3 is TGTGCCAGCAGTTTCCCCGCAGCCAGCTCACTCTACAATGAGCAGTTCTTC.

The V gene is TRBV5-8, the J gene TRBJ1-1; TRBD1 matches at 7 bases. The germline V gene has CDR1 SGHTS and CDR2 YDEGEE. The CDR3 has 16 amino acids. The ends lost 0 bases at V and 0 bases at J; junction bases unmatched: 5. DNA for the CDR3: TGTGCCAGCAGCTTGGCCCTGGGACAGTTGAACACTGAAGCTTTCTTT. It translates to CASSLALGQLNTEAFF.

The chain uses TRBV19 and TRBJ1-1, with D perhaps matching TRBD1 (6 bases). V lost 7 bases to trimming and J lost 2 bases, with 20 bases between them. CDR1 is LNHDA and CDR2 is SQIVND in the germline V gene (reference sequence). The CDR3 loop spans 16 amino acids. The CDR3 DNA follows: TGTGCCAGTATCGGGCCAGGTCAAGGGGGAAACACTGAAGCTTTCTTT. Protein: CASIGPGQGGNTEAFF.

This clonotype was observed many times. The chain links TRBV5-1 to TRBJ2-7; 8 bases align to TRBD1. Per the germline V gene, CDR1 is SGHRS and CDR2 is YFSETQ. The CDR3 covers 16 residues. The V gene end was trimmed by 0 bases and the J gene end by 0 bases; junction bases not matched to a gene: 5. The CDR3 reads CASSLGQDRVSYEQYF. CDR3 DNA: TGCGCCAGCAGCTTGGGTCAGGACAGGGTCTCCTACGAGCAGTACTTC.

This clonotype has just a few counts. The rearrangement joins TRBV29-1 to TRBJ2-1, with TRBD2 matching 10 bases. Germline V gene data show CDR1 as SQVTM and CDR2 as ANQGSEA. This CDR3 region has 16 residues. Losses at the gene ends were 6 bases for V and 2 bases for J; bases not matched to a gene: 10. The CDR3 DNA is TGCAGCGTCGATGCCGAACTAGCGGGAACCTACAATGAGCAGTTCTTC. This gives the protein CSVDAELAGTYNEQFF.

This clonotype was detected ten times or more. The rearrangement uses TRBV12-3 or TRBV12-4 and TRBJ2-5; D is perhaps TRBD1 (6 bases). Between the trimmed V and J ends, which lost 1 base and 1 base, there was a span of 10 bases. This CDR3 spans 15 amino acids. The chain's CDR3 is CASSLEQGRQETQYF. The CDR3 bases are TGTGCCAGCAGTTTAGAACAGGGCCGCCAAGAGACCCAGTACTTC.

This chain links TRBV20-1 with TRBJ2-1; 8 bases are a match to TRBD1. CDR1 DFQATT and CDR2 SNEGSKA come from the germline V gene (reference sequence). CDR3 length: 16 residues. The V gene end was trimmed by 7 bases and the J gene end by 1 base; junction bases not matched to a gene: 12. CDR3 amino acids: CSGTRTGGPSYNEQFF. For the CDR3, the DNA is TGCAGTGGGACACGAACAGGGGGGCCTTCCTACAATGAGCAGTTCTTC.

In its sample, this clonotype was seen a few times. The J gene is TRBJ1-1, the V gene TRBV4-1; 7 nucleotides line up with TRBD1. Germline V CDR1 and CDR2: MGHRA, YSYEKL. The V gene end was trimmed by 2 bases and the J gene end by 5 bases; junction bases not matched to a gene: 8. The CDR3 covers 15 residues. CDR3 region: CASSQRQGLGTEAFF. CDR3 sequence (DNA): TGCGCCAGCAGCCAAAGACAGGGCTTGGGGACTGAAGCTTTCTTT.

The sample holds a few counts of this clonotype. This chain joins TRBV5-6 and TRBJ1-1, with TRBD1 as a possible D gene (5 bases). The CDR3 length is 18 residues. Germline V gene sequence: CDR1 SGHDT, CDR2 YYEEEE. V was trimmed by 0 bases and J by 5 bases, leaving 23 bases between them. DNA of the CDR3: TGTGCCAGCAGCTTGGTTTTGGTTGGGAACCAGGGCAGGACTGAAGCTTTCTTT. Residues: CASSLVLVGNQGRTEAFF.